The clone carrying this TCR beta chain was counted only a few times. The antigen is undetermined. Gene labels here are mouse ones. The sequence runs out 4 residues before the end of the CDR3; the remainder is reconstructed from the germline J gene. Other DNA sequences in the same sample also yield this CDR3. Germline CDR1 and CDR2: NSQYPW and LRSPGD (reference sequence). CDR3 length: 16 residues. V gave up 0 bases and J gave up 4 bases; unmatched junction bases: 5. cDNA reverse transcribed from extracted RNA served as the sequencing template. The assay was immunoSEQ multiplex PCR, and TCRdb's table has in-frame clones only and misses some. The table lists approximately 280,000 clones, with no singletons. The data stem from a study of CD8+ T cells in alopecia areata. Overall study findings and caveats: Among patients, TCR sharing was less clear than in mice, a difference possibly due in part to HLA diversity in the patient population.

CD4, CD8alpha, NKG2D, NKG2ACE and other markers guided sorting of pooled cutaneous lymph node cells. This TCR came from a C3H/HeJ mouse with alopecia areata. This strain's MHC haplotype is H2-k. The V call is TRBV1, the J call TRBJ2-1; 8 bases are shared with TRBD2. Sequenced sample: CD4+ T cells sorted from a lymph node. Partial CDR3 DNA: TGCACCTGCAGTGCAGAAGGGCTGGGGGGTTATGCT. As protein: CTCSAEGLGGYA. The whole CDR3 sequence reads CTCSAEGLGGYAEQFF.